This entry lists 24 T cell receptor beta chains sequenced from one sample in a study of cytomegalovirus exposure and HLA in healthy donors. This PCR relied on a set of 60 Vbeta primers and 13 Jbeta primers. Only in-frame clones appear in the TCRdb table, and some are missing; sequencing was by immunoSEQ multiplex PCR. Of about 100,000 clones in the sample, roughly three quarters were seen once. Sequenced material: PBMCs. The receptor source for this set is a woman between 35 and 50 years old in good health and CMV-seronegative.

The rearrangement joins TRBV5-6 to TRBJ1-1; D is unclear. From germline, CDR1 is SGHDT and CDR2 YYEEEE. The CDR3 has 13 amino acids. V shed 7 bases and J shed 7 bases, with 17 bases lying between them. CDR3 bases: TGTGCCAGCGGAAGGCGGGGAAATGGTGAAGCTTTCTTT. Its protein is CASGRRGNGEAFF.

V is TRBV4-3 and J is TRBJ2-7, with D possibly TRBD2 on 6 matching bases. The V end lost 1 base, the J end lost 4 bases, and 20 bases lay between the germline ends. Germline loops: CDR1 LGHNA, CDR2 YSLEER. The CDR3 spans 17 residues. CDR3 region: CASSQVAPGGVQYEQYF. CDR3 in DNA: TGCGCCAGCAGCCAAGTCGCCCCCGGGGGAGTTCAGTACGAGCAGTACTTC.

This sequence joins TRBV5-4 and TRBJ2-2; 7 nucleotides align to TRBD2. The V gene end was trimmed by 9 bases and the J gene end by 2 bases; junction bases not matched to a gene: 10. The CDR3 runs 15 residues. Germline V gives CDR1 SGHNT, CDR2 YYREEE (reference sequence). CDR3 protein: CATISGGSNTGELFF. The CDR3 coding sequence is TGTGCCACCATTTCCGGGGGGAGCAACACCGGGGAGCTGTTTTTT. Complete variable domain (other parts from reference TRBV5-4 and TRBJ2-2): ETGVTQSPTHLIKTRGQQVTLRCSSQSGHNTVSWYQQALGQGPQFIFQYYREEENGRGNFPPRFSGLQFPNYSSELNVNALELDDSALYLCATISGGSNTGELFFGEGSRLTVL.

CDR3 loop: CASSYSTTGWEKLFF. The CDR3 coding sequence is TGTGCCAGCAGTTACTCGACGACGGGTTGGGAAAAACTGTTTTTT. This rearrangement joins TRBV6-6 to TRBJ1-4; no firm D call. V was pared by 0 bases and J by 8 bases, with 13 bases between. CDR1 MNHNY and CDR2 SVGAGI come from the germline V gene (reference sequence). The CDR3 sequence is 15 residues long.

The gene calls are TRBV19 and TRBJ1-2; D remains unclear. With 5 bases removed from V and 4 bases from J, the gap between germline ends came to 17 bases. CDR1 is LNHDA and CDR2 is SQIVND in the germline V gene (reference sequence). The CDR3 has 15 amino acids. The CDR3 region is CASSLVSKRSYGYTF. As DNA, the CDR3 is TGTGCCAGTAGTCTAGTAAGCAAGCGTAGCTATGGCTACACCTTC.

The chain links TRBV27 to TRBJ1-5, with D unresolved. The V gene's germline CDR1 is MNHEY and CDR2 SMNVEV (reference sequence). The V end lost 1 base, the J end lost 5 bases, and 6 bases lay between the germline ends. The CDR3 covers 13 residues. CDR3 loop: CASSLWGDQPQHF. The CDR3 coding sequence is TGTGCCAGCAGTTTATGGGGAGATCAGCCCCAGCATTTT.

The V and J genes are TRBV9 and TRBJ1-1, with D unresolved. V was trimmed by 4 bases and J by 3 bases, leaving 16 bases between them. From germline, CDR1 is SGDLS and CDR2 YYNGEE. CDR3 length equals 15 residues. Written as DNA, the CDR3 is TGTGCCAGCAGCCCGAGTCTCTTCCAGGACACTGAAGCTTTCTTT. Amino acids: CASSPSLFQDTEAFF.

The chain has TRBV4-3 and TRBJ2-1; 10 nucleotides line up with TRBD2. With 0 bases clipped from V and 15 bases from J, the junction kept 14 bases outside the gene matches. CDR3 length equals 16 residues. Looked up from germline, CDR1 is LGHNA and CDR2 is YSLEER. CDR3 sequence reads: CASSQDHGVSGGRPFF. The DNA for the CDR3 is TGCGCCAGCAGCCAAGATCATGGTGTTAGCGGGGGGAGGCCGTTCTTC.

V and J are TRBV27 and TRBJ1-5; the D gene is possibly TRBD1 (6 bases). CDR1 is MNHEY, CDR2 SMNVEV, per germline (reference sequence). The germline V and J ends were trimmed by 6 bases and 1 base, with 10 bases remaining between them. The CDR3 is 14 amino acids. The CDR3 protein is CASSLGQSNQPQHF. CDR3 sequence (DNA): TGTGCCAGCAGCCTCGGACAGAGCAATCAGCCCCAGCATTTT.

The chain recombines TRBV19 with TRBJ1-1, with a possible D match to TRBD1 (5 bases). Trimming removed 9 bases from V and 7 bases from J, with 24 bases in between. The CDR3 runs 15 residues. Germline V lookup: CDR1 LNHDA, CDR2 SQIVND (reference sequence). The CDR3 DNA reads as TGTGCCAGCGCGGGGCGCACGGAGGGACGATTTGAAGCTTTCTTT. Its protein product is CASAGRTEGRFEAFF.

The chain links TRBV27 to TRBJ2-1; TRBD2 agrees at 9 bases. The germline CDR1 and CDR2 sequences are MNHEY and SMNVEV (reference sequence). With V trimmed by 4 bases and J by 11 bases, 3 bases remained unmatched. CDR3 length equals 12 residues. This chain's CDR3 is CASSSGLAQQFF. CDR3 nucleotides: TGTGCCAGCAGTTCAGGACTAGCGCAGCAGTTCTTC.

V is TRBV9 and J is TRBJ1-1; TRBD1 might be the D (6 bases). Germline CDR1 SGDLS, CDR2 YYNGEE. The length of the CDR3 is 13 residues. Between the trimmed V and J ends, which lost 7 bases and 4 bases, there was a span of 14 bases. The CDR3 DNA reads as TGTGCCAGCGGCACAGGGTGGACCACTGAAGCTTTCTTT. The encoded protein is CASGTGWTTEAFF.

As to this clone: Different DNA sequences within this sample yield the same CDR3. The chain combines TRBV9 with TRBJ1-5; D gene unclear. Trimming stripped 0 bases from V and 2 bases from J, with 9 bases between. The CDR3 has 15 amino acids. In germline, CDR1 is SGDLS, CDR2 YYNGEE. As DNA, the CDR3 is TGTGCCAGCAGCGTAGGCCCGGAGGGCAATCAGCCCCAGCATTTT. It specifies CASSVGPEGNQPQHF.

This chain uses TRBV7-9 with TRBJ1-6; TRBD1 might be the D (5 bases). V was pared by 1 base and J by 7 bases, with 17 bases between. The CDR3 runs to 17 residues. The germline CDR1 and CDR2 sequences are SEHNR and FQNEAQ (reference sequence). The CDR3 sequence: CASSLGYDSVMNSPLHF. CDR3 DNA sequence: TGTGCCAGCAGCTTAGGATATGACAGCGTCATGAATTCACCCCTCCACTTT.

The chain is built from TRBV7-2 and TRBJ1-6; 8 bases align to TRBD1. The CDR3 runs 15 residues. V was pared by 5 bases and J by 8 bases, with 8 bases of the junction left unmatched. Germline V gene sequence: CDR1 SGHTA, CDR2 FQGNSA. This CDR3 reads CASSLLMTGDSPLHF. Here the CDR3 DNA reads TGTGCCAGCAGCCTACTGATGACAGGGGATTCACCCCTCCACTTT.

Comments on this clone: An end of the junction differs from the germline gene, which may be a read error. The chain links TRBV19 to TRBJ1-2, with 9 bases fitting TRBD1. CDR1 and CDR2 (germline): LNHDA, SQIVND (reference sequence). This CDR3 spans 15 amino acids. The DNA of the CDR3 is TGTGCCAGTAGTATACTCCGGACAGGGGATCATGGCCACACCTTC. Protein product: CASSILRTGDHGHTF.

The gene calls are TRBV5-1 and TRBJ2-7; 9 nucleotides match TRBD1. Germline assignment: CDR1 SGHRS and CDR2 YFSETQ. The CDR3 is 15 residues long. V shed 4 bases and J 3 bases; nucleotides not matched to a gene: 8. The CDR3 protein is CASSPGGQGNYEQYF. CDR3 bases: TGCGCCAGCAGCCCCGGGGGACAGGGAAACTACGAGCAGTACTTC.

The CDR3 DNA reads TGTGCCAGCAGCGTAGCAGGGGGGCGGGCTGAAGCTTTCTTT. Protein sequence: CASSVAGGRAEAFF. The J gene is TRBJ1-1, the V gene TRBV9; TRBD1 aligns across 7 bases. Germline CDR1 SGDLS, CDR2 YYNGEE. There are 14 residues in the CDR3. The J segment lost 6 bases and the V segment lost 0 bases, leaving 5 bases of the junction unmatched.

The chain is built from TRBV5-6 and TRBJ2-7, with 7 bases aligning to TRBD1. CDR1 and CDR2 from the germline V gene are SGHDT and YYEEEE. The V gene end was trimmed by 1 base and the J gene end by 3 bases; junction bases not matched to a gene: 4. The CDR3 sequence is 14 residues long. This CDR3 reads CASSLTDRVYEQYF. CDR3 bases: TGTGCCAGCAGCTTGACCGACAGGGTCTACGAGCAGTACTTC. The entire variable domain, with the rest obtained from reference TRBV5-6 and TRBJ2-7, is as follows: DAGVTQSPTHLIKTRGQQVTLRCSPKSGHDTVSWYQQALGQGPQFIFQYYEEEERQRGNFPDRFSGHQFPNYSSELNVNALLLGDSALYLCASSLTDRVYEQYFGPGTRLTVT.

The V and J genes are TRBV4-2 and TRBJ2-7; 9 nucleotides line up with TRBD2. The CDR3 length is 15 residues. Trimming removed 2 bases from V and 2 bases from J; junction bases left unmatched: 4. The V gene's germline CDR1 is LGHNA and CDR2 YNFKEQ. CDR3 residues: CASSQFLAGTYEQYF. CDR3 coding DNA: TGTGCCAGCAGCCAATTTCTAGCGGGGACCTACGAGCAGTACTTC.

V usage is TRBV9 and J usage is TRBJ1-6; TRBD1 aligns across 8 bases. The CDR3 is made up of 15 amino acids. The V gene's germline CDR1 is SGDLS and CDR2 YYNGEE. V dropped 3 bases and J dropped 4; count of bases not matched to a gene: 3. The CDR3 reads CASSATGEYNSPLHF. CDR3 sequence (DNA): TGTGCCAGCAGCGCGACAGGGGAATATAATTCACCCCTCCACTTT. Supplemented by reference TRBV9 and TRBJ1-6, the full variable domain reads DSGVTQTPKHLITATGQRVTLRCSPRSGDLSVYWYQQSLDQGLQFLIQYYNGEERAKGNILERFSAQQFPDLHSELNLSSLELGDSALYFCASSATGEYNSPLHFGNGTRLTVT.

To note about this clone: A junction boundary mismatches the germline segment, possibly from a read error. The V call is TRBV29-1, the J call TRBJ1-2; possibly TRBD1 for D (5 bases). This CDR3 has 11 residues. Looked up from germline, CDR1 is SQVTM and CDR2 is ANQGSEA. Here the CDR3 DNA reads TGCAGCGTTCAGGGAAAGTATGGCTACCCCTTC. This codes for CSVQGKYGYPF.

The V call is TRBV6-4, the J call TRBJ1-5, with D possibly TRBD1 on 6 matching bases. Deletions cut 8 bases from V and 4 bases from J, with 18 bases between. The CDR3 runs to 15 residues. Germline lookup yields CDR1 MRHNA and CDR2 SNTAGT. The CDR3 region is CASLLRTAKNQPQHF. The CDR3 region has the DNA TGTGCCAGCCTGCTCAGGACAGCGAAAAATCAGCCCCAGCATTTT.

This clone was detected ten times or more. The rearrangement uses TRBV7-8 and TRBJ1-1; TRBD1 is a possible D gene (5 bases). The CDR3 runs to 14 residues. The V gene's germline CDR1 is SGHVS and CDR2 FQNEAQ. Deletions cut 1 base from V and 5 bases from J, with 11 bases between. CDR3 sequence: CASSLGFGGTEAFF. The CDR3 coding sequence is TGTGCCAGCAGCTTAGGGTTTGGGGGGACTGAAGCTTTCTTT.